Presented here are 30 T cell receptor beta chains from one specimen sequenced in a study of cytomegalovirus exposure and HLA in healthy donors. The PCR employed 60 Vbeta primers together with 13 Jbeta primers. TCRdb's copy holds only in-frame clones and misses some; the assay was immunoSEQ multiplex PCR. Among 150,000 to 200,000 clones listed, roughly 72% were seen once. Source material: PBMCs. All receptors derive from a middle-aged man in good health and CMV-seropositive.

The chain joins TRBV29-1 to TRBJ2-2, with 8 bases that match TRBD1. The CDR3 runs 13 residues. Germline V gives CDR1 SQVTM, CDR2 ANQGSEA. V lost 7 bases to trimming and J lost 7 bases; unmatched junction nucleotides: 8. CDR3 nucleotide sequence: TGCAGCGCAGCAACAGGGGGGAGCGGGGAGCTGTTTTTT. Translated, it gives CSAATGGSGELFF.

This clone has just a few counts. This specimen includes other DNA sequences encoding the same CDR3. The chain employs TRBV11-3 and TRBJ2-1; D perhaps matches TRBD1 (6 bases). Trimming took 5 bases from V and 7 from J, leaving 9 bases between them. Germline V CDR1 and CDR2: SGHNT, YENEEA. CDR3 length equals 12 residues. CDR3 coding DNA: TGTGCCAGCAGCGGTAGGGGGAATGAGCAGTTCTTC. Protein sequence: CASSGRGNEQFF.

The chain has TRBV28 and TRBJ2-7; 8 nucleotides match TRBD1. Germline V gene sequence: CDR1 MDHEN, CDR2 SYDVKM. Trimming removed 5 bases from V and 0 bases from J; junction bases left unmatched: 6. CDR3 length: 15 residues. The CDR3 DNA sequence: TGTGCCAGCAGTCCAGGGGGCTCCAGCTCCTACGAGCAGTACTTC. Its translation is CASSPGGSSSYEQYF.

In its sample, this clone was seen a few times. V is TRBV5-1 and J is TRBJ2-5, with TRBD1 as a possible D gene (5 bases). Germline lookup yields CDR1 SGHRS and CDR2 YFSETQ. With 5 bases removed from V and 0 bases from J, the gap between germline ends came to 8 bases. The CDR3 has 13 amino acids. The CDR3 here is CASRRGYQETQYF. CDR3 sequence (DNA): TGCGCCAGCAGAAGGGGTTACCAAGAGACCCAGTACTTC.

In this sample, this clone turned up a few times. The chain joins TRBV6-1 to TRBJ1-1; unclear D gene. The length of the CDR3 is 12 residues. Trimming shortened V by 7 bases and J by 1 base, and 7 bases separated the two germline ends. The V gene's germline CDR1 is MNHNS and CDR2 SASEGT. CDR3 sequence reads: CASTPKNTEAFF. The CDR3 DNA reads TGTGCCAGCACCCCCAAGAACACTGAAGCTTTCTTT.

The genes are TRBV7-3 and TRBJ2-7; TRBD1 agrees at 7 bases. V lost 5 bases, J lost 5 bases, and 6 bases stayed unmatched. Germline V gives CDR1 SGHTA, CDR2 FQGTGA. The CDR3 is 13 residues long. The CDR3 here is CASSLLTGNEQYF. The CDR3 DNA follows: TGTGCCAGCAGCCTACTGACAGGGAACGAGCAGTACTTC.

This chain joins TRBV7-9 and TRBJ1-1; no reliable D call. Per germline, CDR1 SEHNR and CDR2 FQNEAQ (reference sequence). V was trimmed by 5 bases and J by 1 base, leaving 14 bases between them. This CDR3 region has 15 residues. CDR3 nucleotides: TGTGCCAGCAGCACCCCTCGGGGTTCGAACACTGAAGCTTTCTTT. It is translated as CASSTPRGSNTEAFF.

This chain connects TRBV2 to TRBJ1-4; 7 nucleotides agree with TRBD1. Germline values: CDR1 SNHLY, CDR2 FYNNEI. With 2 bases clipped from V and 4 bases from J, the junction kept 7 bases outside the gene matches. The CDR3 is made up of 16 amino acids. CDR3 nucleotides: TGTGCCAGCAGTGAATGGAGGGACAGCATTAATGAAAAACTGTTTTTT. Translating gives CASSEWRDSINEKLFF.

The rearrangement joins TRBV7-2 to TRBJ2-3; maybe TRBD1 (6 bases). Deletions cut 1 base from V and 3 bases from J, with 17 bases between. Germline assignment: CDR1 SGHTA and CDR2 FQGNSA. This CDR3 has 17 residues. CDR3 protein: CASSLGGAGVRTDTQYF. DNA of the CDR3: TGTGCCAGCAGCTTAGGGGGCGCAGGGGTGCGGACAGATACGCAGTATTTT.

The chain has TRBV7-9 and TRBJ1-2, with D possibly TRBD1 on 5 matching bases. Germline CDR1 is SEHNR and CDR2 is FQNEAQ (reference sequence). The CDR3 covers 17 residues. V was clipped by 4 bases and J by 8 bases, with 26 bases between them. The CDR3 nucleotides are TGTGCCAGCAGCTCCTCTCTCGGCTCCTTAGGGGCAGTAGGCTACACCTTC. This codes for CASSSSLGSLGAVGYTF.

The V call is TRBV4-2, the J call TRBJ1-2, with D possibly being TRBD1 (6 bases). The V and J ends lost 4 bases and 4 bases respectively, with 22 bases between them. The CDR3 contains 17 residues. Germline V gene sequence: CDR1 LGHNA, CDR2 YNFKEQ. The CDR3 sequence: CASSPNPRTEASYGYTF. DNA of the CDR3: TGTGCCAGCAGCCCTAACCCCCGGACAGAAGCTAGCTATGGCTACACCTTC.

This chain links TRBV7-2 with TRBJ1-5, with unresolved D. The V end was cut by 4 bases, the J end by 4 bases, with 8 bases between. The CDR3 is 13 residues long. Germline V gene data show CDR1 as SGHTA and CDR2 as FQGNSA. The CDR3, as DNA: TGTGCCAGCAGCTCCGACTTTAATCAGCCCCAGCATTTT. Residues: CASSSDFNQPQHF.

The chain is built from TRBV7-8 and TRBJ2-1, with a weak D call TRBD2 (5 bases). V dropped 2 bases and J dropped 3 bases, with 14 bases sitting between them. This CDR3 is built from 16 residues. Germline V CDR1 and CDR2: SGHVS, FQNEAQ. The CDR3 here is CASSLLATTRYNEQFF. DNA for the CDR3: TGTGCCAGCAGCTTATTGGCGACTACACGCTACAATGAGCAGTTCTTC.

V is TRBV7-9 and J is TRBJ2-3; D might be TRBD2 (7 bases). Germline CDR1 SEHNR, CDR2 FQNEAQ (reference sequence). CDR3 length equals 18 residues. Trimming removed 1 base from V and 2 bases from J, with 19 bases in between. CDR3 nucleotide sequence: TGTGCCAGCAGCTTAGGTGCGGGGGCCAACACGGCCACAGATACGCAGTATTTT. Protein product: CASSLGAGANTATDTQYF.

The rearrangement uses TRBV19 and TRBJ1-4, with D possibly TRBD1 on 5 matching bases. Germline V gives CDR1 LNHDA, CDR2 SQIVND (reference sequence). This CDR3 has 14 amino acids. The germline V and J ends were trimmed by 6 bases and 7 bases, with 15 bases remaining between them. The CDR3 is CASSRDWESEKLFF. CDR3 DNA: TGTGCCAGTAGCAGGGACTGGGAGAGTGAAAAACTGTTTTTT.

The CDR3 region is CASSPTGGDTEAFF. CDR3 in DNA: TGTGCCAGCAGCCCAACAGGGGGCGATACTGAAGCTTTCTTT. The chain uses TRBV4-2 and TRBJ1-1, with 9 bases aligning to TRBD1. The germline V gene encodes CDR1 LGHNA and CDR2 YNFKEQ. The V and J ends lost 4 bases and 5 bases, in that order; junction bases with no gene match: 5. There are 14 residues in the CDR3.

The J gene is TRBJ1-3, the V gene TRBV21-1; the tabulated D call, TRBD1, remains unverified against the DNA. TRBV21-1 counts as a pseudogene. The length of the CDR3 is 19 residues. CDR3 protein: CASSKILYGGPHSGNTIYF. The CDR3 bases are TGTGCCAGCAGCAAGATATTGTATGGGGGCCCGCACTCTGGAAACACCATATATTTT.

The V gene is TRBV6-6, the J gene TRBJ1-4; 8 bases agree with TRBD1. Unmatched junction bases numbered 2, after V lost 2 bases and J lost 0 bases. Germline values: CDR1 MNHNY, CDR2 SVGAGI (reference sequence). This CDR3 has 16 residues. CDR3 DNA sequence: TGTGCCAGCAGTTACGGACAGGGAGCAACTAATGAAAAACTGTTTTTT. Protein: CASSYGQGATNEKLFF.

This clone has a handful of counts. The J gene is TRBJ2-3, the V gene TRBV5-1; possibly TRBD1 for D (6 bases). The CDR3 is 15 amino acids. The V gene's germline CDR1 is SGHRS and CDR2 YFSETQ. V lost 2 bases, J lost 0 bases, and 10 bases lay in between. The CDR3 bases are TGCGCCAGCAGCTTACAGGGAATTAGCACAGATACGCAGTATTTT. Encoded protein: CASSLQGISTDTQYF.

The chain has TRBV18 and TRBJ2-3; 9 nucleotides align to TRBD2. J gave up 4 bases and V 0 bases, and 8 bases lay outside the gene matches. The CDR3 contains 17 residues. Germline CDR1 is KGHSH and CDR2 is LQKENI. This chain's CDR3 is CASSPPLSGRESDTQYF. DNA of the CDR3: TGTGCCAGCTCACCACCCCTTAGCGGGAGAGAGTCAGATACGCAGTATTTT. The full variable domain, in which reference TRBV18 and TRBJ2-3 provide the parts outside the CDR3, is NAGVMQNPRHLVRRRGQEARLRCSPMKGHSHVYWYRQLPEEGLKFMVYLQKENIIDESGMPKERFSAEFPKEGPSILRIQQVVRGDSAAYFCASSPPLSGRESDTQYFGPGTRLTVL.

This clone appeared a few times. The chain is built from TRBV5-4 and TRBJ1-1; no clear D gene. The CDR3 runs 14 residues. CDR1 SGHNT and CDR2 YYREEE come from the germline V gene (reference sequence). V shed 0 bases and J shed 8 bases, with 14 bases lying between them. CDR3 in DNA: TGTGCCAGCAGCTTGGGAGGGAACTTTGGAGAAGCTTTCTTT. Translating it yields CASSLGGNFGEAFF.

The chain uses TRBV6-1 and TRBJ2-5, with D unclear. Germline CDR1 MNHNS, CDR2 SASEGT. V was trimmed by 4 bases and J by 4 bases, leaving 10 bases between them. There are 13 residues in the CDR3. Here the CDR3 reads CASSVEAGETQYF. CDR3 sequence (DNA): TGTGCCAGCAGTGTTGAGGCTGGAGAGACCCAGTACTTC.

The genes are TRBV12-5 and TRBJ1-1; D ambiguous. V lost 5 bases and J lost 1, with 5 bases in between. The CDR3 runs 12 residues. Germline V gene lookup returns CDR1 LGHNT and CDR2 FRNRAP. The CDR3: CASGPGNTEAFF. Written as DNA, the CDR3 is TGTGCTAGTGGTCCCGGGAACACTGAAGCTTTCTTT.

The chain links TRBV10-3 to TRBJ1-1; D is ambiguous. CDR3 size: 16 residues. The V end lost 4 bases, the J end lost 6 bases, and 21 bases lay between the germline ends. Germline CDR1 reads ENHRY; CDR2 reads SYGVKD. The CDR3 protein is CAISGVLSRQTSEAFF. The CDR3 DNA sequence: TGTGCCATCAGTGGAGTATTGAGCAGACAAACATCTGAAGCTTTCTTT.

This chain links TRBV19 with TRBJ2-1; 8 bases are a match to TRBD1. Looked up from germline, CDR1 is LNHDA and CDR2 is SQIVND (reference sequence). The CDR3 length is 17 residues. V lost 7 bases, J lost 6 bases, and 17 bases stayed unmatched. The CDR3 DNA reads TGTGCCAGTAACGGGGGCGGCTGGACAGGGTCCCTCAATGAGCAGTTCTTC. Translation: CASNGGGWTGSLNEQFF.

This clone was counted a few times. The rearrangement uses TRBV6-6 and TRBJ1-1, with D possibly TRBD1 on 5 matching bases. The germline V gene has CDR1 MNHNY and CDR2 SVGAGI (reference sequence). CDR3 size: 14 residues. V was shortened by 6 bases and J by 4 bases, with 15 bases between the two germline ends. CDR3 residues: CASSLDSVVTEAFF. The CDR3, as DNA: TGTGCCAGCAGCCTAGACAGTGTTGTCACTGAAGCTTTCTTT.

This clone showed up just a few times. The V call is TRBV18, the J call TRBJ2-5, with TRBD2 matching 10 bases. The CDR3 consists of 17 residues. With V trimmed by 2 bases and J by 5 bases, 11 bases remained unmatched. Germline CDR1 KGHSH, CDR2 LQKENI. The CDR3 DNA reads as TGTGCCAGCTCACCAAAGGCTAGCGGGGGCCTCAGGGAGACCCAGTACTTC. Its translation is CASSPKASGGLRETQYF. The entire variable domain, with the rest obtained from reference TRBV18 and TRBJ2-5, is as follows: NAGVMQNPRHLVRRRGQEARLRCSPMKGHSHVYWYRQLPEEGLKFMVYLQKENIIDESGMPKERFSAEFPKEGPSILRIQQVVRGDSAAYFCASSPKASGGLRETQYFGPGTRLLVL.

The J gene is TRBJ1-2, the V gene TRBV14, with D unclear. The V and J ends lost 2 bases and 0 bases respectively, with 4 bases between them. This CDR3 is built from 13 residues. In germline, CDR1 is SGHDN, CDR2 FVKESK. The CDR3 region is CASSQIANYGYTF. The CDR3 DNA is TGTGCCAGCAGCCAAATAGCTAACTATGGCTACACCTTC.

The rearrangement links TRBV7-2 to TRBJ1-3; 9 positions match TRBD1. CDR1 and CDR2 (germline): SGHTA, FQGNSA. This CDR3 is 16 amino acids long. V shed 5 bases and J 0 bases; nucleotides not matched to a gene: 5. The CDR3 region has the DNA TGTGCCAGCAGCGAGACAGGGGGAGACTCTGGAAACACCATATATTTT. Amino acid sequence: CASSETGGDSGNTIYF.

As regards this clone: The identical CDR3 is also encoded by other nucleotide sequences in the sample. The V call is TRBV7-9, the J call TRBJ1-1; TRBD1 might be the D (5 bases). The germline V gene encodes CDR1 SEHNR and CDR2 FQNEAQ (reference sequence). This CDR3 is built from 12 residues. V was shortened by 7 bases and J by 7 bases, with 13 bases between the two germline ends. Here the CDR3 DNA reads TGTGCCAGCATTGGGGCGGGGATTGAAGCTTTCTTT. It encodes CASIGAGIEAFF.